These 6 T cell receptor beta chains share one sample of origin, sequenced in a study of blood T cell repertoires in COVID-19. Produced via immunoSEQ multiplex PCR; TCRdb's table is partial and in-frame only. The sample holds about 370,000 clones, around 89% seen once. Input material: peripheral blood. Receptors were obtained from a woman between 25 and 40 years old with COVID-19, enrolled during active disease.

V gene TRBV10-2 combines with J gene TRBJ2-3; D ambiguous. Per germline, CDR1 WSHSY and CDR2 SAAADI. Between the trimmed V and J ends, which lost 3 bases and 6 bases, there was a span of 7 bases. CDR3 length: 12 residues. The CDR3 region has the DNA TGCGCCAGCAGTGACATGTCCGATACGCAGTATTTT. It yields the protein CASSDMSDTQYF.

V and J are TRBV12-5 and TRBJ2-5, with D possibly being TRBD2 (6 bases). From germline, CDR1 is LGHNT and CDR2 FRNRAP. CDR3 size: 19 residues. V was cut by 0 bases and J by 0 bases, with 20 bases left in between. The CDR3 DNA sequence: TGTGCTAGTGGTTTGGTAAGGGAGACTAGGCGGGCGTACCAAGAGACCCAGTACTTC. Translating gives CASGLVRETRRAYQETQYF.

The chain has TRBV12-5 and TRBJ2-7; D is possibly TRBD2 (6 bases). CDR1 and CDR2 from the germline V gene are LGHNT and FRNRAP. Trimming removed 6 bases from V and 2 bases from J, with 11 bases in between. This CDR3 has 13 amino acids. The CDR3 region is CASGSGFPYEQYV. The CDR3 nucleotides are TGTGCTAGTGGGAGCGGGTTCCCCTACGAGCAGTACGTC.

The J gene is TRBJ1-6, the V gene TRBV11-3; 7 bases match TRBD1. Trimming removed 4 bases from V and 8 bases from J; junction bases left unmatched: 8. The germline V gene encodes CDR1 SGHNT and CDR2 YENEEA. The CDR3 consists of 15 residues. Here the CDR3 DNA reads TGTGCCAGCAGCTCTCACAGGGGCAGGGATTCACCCCTCCACTTT. This gives the protein CASSSHRGRDSPLHF.

V is TRBV6-1 and J is TRBJ2-7, with TRBD1 identical over 8 bases. The CDR3 has 12 amino acids. CDR1 is MNHNS and CDR2 is SASEGT in the germline V gene. Here the CDR3 DNA reads TGTGCCAGCAGTGAAATTTGGACAGGGACTGTGGTC. Amino acids: CASSEIWTGTVV.

This sequence joins TRBV15 and TRBJ1-4, with D unresolved. This CDR3 is 14 amino acids long. Trimming stripped 0 bases from V and 6 bases from J, with 8 bases between. Germline assignment: CDR1 LNHNV and CDR2 YYDKDF (reference sequence). The CDR3, as DNA: TGTGCCACCAGCAGAGATCAGAGCGATGAAAAACTGTTTTTT. Translating it yields CATSRDQSDEKLFF. Supplemented by reference TRBV15 and TRBJ1-4, the full variable domain reads DAMVIQNPRYQVTQFGKPVTLSCSQTLNHNVMYWYQQKSSQAPKLLFHYYDKDFNNEADTPDNFQSRRPNTSFCFLDIRSPGLGDTAMYLCATSRDQSDEKLFFGSGTQLSVL.